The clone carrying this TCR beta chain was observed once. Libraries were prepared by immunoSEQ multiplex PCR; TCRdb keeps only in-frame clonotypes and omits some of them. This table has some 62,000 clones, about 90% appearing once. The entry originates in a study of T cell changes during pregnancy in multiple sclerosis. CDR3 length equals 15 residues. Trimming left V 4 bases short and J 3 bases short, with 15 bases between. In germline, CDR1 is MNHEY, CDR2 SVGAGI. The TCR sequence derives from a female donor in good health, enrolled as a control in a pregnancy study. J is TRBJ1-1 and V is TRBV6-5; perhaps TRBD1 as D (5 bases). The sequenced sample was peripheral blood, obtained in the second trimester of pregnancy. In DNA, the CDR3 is TGTGCCAGCAGTTTACTTCAGGGAATGGACACTGAAGCTTTCTTT. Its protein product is CASSLLQGMDTEAFF.